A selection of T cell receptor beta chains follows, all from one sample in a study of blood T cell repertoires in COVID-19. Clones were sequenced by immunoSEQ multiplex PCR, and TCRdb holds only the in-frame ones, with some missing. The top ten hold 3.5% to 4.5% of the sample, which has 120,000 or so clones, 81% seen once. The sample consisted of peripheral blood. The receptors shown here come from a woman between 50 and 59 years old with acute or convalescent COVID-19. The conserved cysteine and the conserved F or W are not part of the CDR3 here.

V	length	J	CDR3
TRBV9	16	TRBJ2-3	ASSVYYALSLSTDTQY
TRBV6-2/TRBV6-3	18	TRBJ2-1	ASSERHPGLAGSSYNEQF
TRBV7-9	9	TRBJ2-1	ASSAYNEQF
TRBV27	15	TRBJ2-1	ASSSPPGAGAPNEQF
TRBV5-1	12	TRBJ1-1	ASSPTTGGTEAF
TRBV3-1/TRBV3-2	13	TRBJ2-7	ASSPLAVSSYEQY
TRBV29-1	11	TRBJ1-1	SVGQRGFAEAF
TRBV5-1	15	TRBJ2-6	ASSLGPGTAGANVLT
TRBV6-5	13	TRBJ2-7	ASSYVATGDYEQY
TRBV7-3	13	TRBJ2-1	ASSLAGGKYNEQF
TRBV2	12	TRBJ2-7	ASTRAGKSYEQY
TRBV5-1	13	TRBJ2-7	ASSTTGGLSYEQY
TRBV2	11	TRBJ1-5	ASRTGTNQPQH
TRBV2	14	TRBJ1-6	ASRGTGGINNSPLH
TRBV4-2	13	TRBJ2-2	ASSQGGVHTGELF
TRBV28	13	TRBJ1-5	ASRGQGAGNQPQH
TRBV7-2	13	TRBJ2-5	ASSLTQGARETQY
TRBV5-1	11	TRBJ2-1	ASSQDPDNEQF
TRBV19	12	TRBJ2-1	ASSRRESVGEQF
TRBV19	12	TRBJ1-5	ASSTRQGNQPQH
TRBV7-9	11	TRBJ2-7	ASSPKGADEQY
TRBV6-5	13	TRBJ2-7	ASPPGQGAYYEQY
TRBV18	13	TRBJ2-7	ASSPGAGSSYEQY
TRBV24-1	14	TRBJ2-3	ATSDGLAGDLDTQY
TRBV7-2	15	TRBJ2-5	ASSPLKASGNPETQY
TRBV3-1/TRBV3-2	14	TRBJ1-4	ASSQERGAGREKLF
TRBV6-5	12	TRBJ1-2	ASSYGGQPYGYT
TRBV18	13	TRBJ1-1	ASSLSGQGGTEAF
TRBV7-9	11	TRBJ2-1	ASRLTTGNEQF
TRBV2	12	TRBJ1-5	ASSERVGNQPQH
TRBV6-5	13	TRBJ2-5	ASSSLASPVETQY
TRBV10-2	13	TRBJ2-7	ASNIQGAKAYEQY
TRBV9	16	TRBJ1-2	ASSVGTRGRGSYYGYT
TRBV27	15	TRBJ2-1	ASSLISPTGIYNEQF
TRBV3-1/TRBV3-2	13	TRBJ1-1	ASSQPLDRATEAF
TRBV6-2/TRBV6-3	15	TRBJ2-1	ASSLRPGGRSYNEQF
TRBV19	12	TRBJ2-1	ASSLPRERNEQF
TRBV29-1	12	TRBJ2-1	SVDEGGTNNEQF
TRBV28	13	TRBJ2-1	ASSALADPYNEQF
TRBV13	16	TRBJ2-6	ASSRPRVRFSGANVLT
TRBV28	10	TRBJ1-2	AGGTVSHGYT
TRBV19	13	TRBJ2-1	ASSSLERGYNEQF
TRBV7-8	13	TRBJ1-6	ASSFRRDHNSPLH
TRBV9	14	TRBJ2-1	ASSDRLAGTYNEQF
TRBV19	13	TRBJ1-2	ASSVSRDYGYGYT
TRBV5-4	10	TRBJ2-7	ASSETGYEQY
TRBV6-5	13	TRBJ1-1	ASSVQGAWNTEAF
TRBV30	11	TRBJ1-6	AWSQGFLSPLH
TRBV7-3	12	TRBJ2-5	ASSLNPGWETQY
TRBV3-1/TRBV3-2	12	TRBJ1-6	ASSLQGGNSPLH
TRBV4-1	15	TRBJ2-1	ASSQDEIGQGSNEQF
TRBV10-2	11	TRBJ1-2	ASSETGGDGYT